Listed here are 4 T cell receptor beta chains from one sample, sequenced in a study of blood T cell repertoires in COVID-19. The repertoire was sequenced with immunoSEQ multiplex PCR; TCRdb's copy has only in-frame clones and lacks some. The table shows about 96,000 clones, with around 84% occurring only once. Sequenced material: peripheral blood. The receptor source for this set is a woman aged 55 to 70 with acute or convalescent COVID-19.

The CDR3 loop reads CASSRLMNTEAFF. The CDR3 nucleotides read TGTGCCAGCAGCCGACTGATGAACACTGAAGCTTTCTTT. V usage is TRBV14 and J usage is TRBJ1-1; no definite D call. The CDR3 covers 13 residues. V was clipped by 4 bases and J by 0 bases, with 6 bases between them. The germline gives CDR1 SGHDN, CDR2 FVKESK.

V and J are TRBV11-2 and TRBJ2-2; tentative D call: TRBD2 (5 bases). CDR3 size: 16 residues. Per germline, CDR1 SGHAT and CDR2 FQNNGV. The V and J ends lost 0 bases and 1 base respectively, with 9 bases between them. The CDR3 reads CASSLDIAGNTGELFF. The CDR3 bases are TGTGCCAGCAGCTTAGATATTGCGGGGAACACCGGGGAGCTGTTTTTT.

The rearrangement links TRBV2 to TRBJ2-7, with TRBD1 identical over 7 bases. The CDR3 covers 13 residues. Germline V gene sequence: CDR1 SNHLY, CDR2 FYNNEI. V lost 6 bases and J lost 4; bases outside the gene matches: 6. CDR3 in amino acids: CASSRDSQYEQYF. CDR3 sequence (DNA): TGTGCCAGCAGCCGGGACAGCCAGTACGAGCAGTACTTC.

J is TRBJ1-6 and V is TRBV2, with D uncertain. The CDR3 loop spans 15 amino acids. CDR1 and CDR2 (germline): SNHLY, FYNNEI. V lost 7 bases to trimming and J lost 1 base, with 11 bases between them. The CDR3: CASTVVRSYNSPLHF. CDR3 in DNA: TGTGCCAGCACGGTGGTTAGATCCTATAATTCACCCCTCCACTTT.